The rows below give T cell receptor beta chains drawn from one sample of a study of blood T cells in healthy people across ages. TCRdb independently ran MiXCR on the 5' RACE reads; one entry per CDR3 protein. The sample has roughly 1.5 million distinct CDR3 sequences; approximately 39% are singletons. Material for sequencing was blood. These receptors all come from a woman aged 18-29 years in good health. CDR3s include the opening cysteine and the closing phenylalanine or tryptophan. D genes are given only for firm matches. Size is stated for part of the rows, as once, few or many counts, or as a class when the clone is expanded.

abundance	v_gene	j_gene	d_gene	CDR3nt	CDR3aa
.	TRBV25-1	TRBJ2-1	.	TGTGCCAGCAGTGAATTAGGGCAGGGACGTGTAGGCAAGGCAATTGGGGAGCAGTTCTTC	CASSELGQGRVGKAIGEQFF
.	TRBV20-1	TRBJ1-4	.	TGCAGTGCTAGAGACAGGGCAACTAATGAAAAACTGTTTTTT	CSARDRATNEKLFF
.	TRBV20-1	TRBJ1-5	.	TGCAGTGCGGGGGGGTACCAGCCCCAGCATTTT	CSAGGYQPQHF
few	TRBV23-1	TRBJ2-3	TRBD2	TGCGCCAGCAGCCCCAGGCCGGGACTAGCGTACGGAACAGATACGCAGTATTTT	CASSPRPGLAYGTDTQYF
.	TRBV11-2	TRBJ1-1	.	TGTGCCAGCAGCTCGGGCAGGGTATACACTGAAGCTTTCTTT	CASSSGRVYTEAFF
.	TRBV9	TRBJ2-5	TRBD1	TGTGCCAGCAGCGTAGGTAGGGACAGGGTGGAACAAGAGACCCAGTACTTC	CASSVGRDRVEQETQYF
few	TRBV20-1	TRBJ2-3	TRBD2	TGCAGTGCTAGAGATAGGACTAGCGGGAGGAGTACGCAGTATTTT	CSARDRTSGRSTQYF
few	TRBV29-1	TRBJ2-1	.	TGCAGCGGGGGGGCTAGCGGTCTACACAATGAGCAGTTCTTC	CSGGASGLHNEQFF
.	TRBV6-1	TRBJ2-5	TRBD1	TGCGCCAGCAGTGACCGGGACAGGGGTTTCCAAGGGACCCAGTACTTC	CASSDRDRGFQGTQYF
.	TRBV7-2	TRBJ1-2	.	TGTGCCAGCAGGCTCCCAGGGGTTGACTATGGTTACACCTTC	CASRLPGVDYGYTF
few	TRBV9	TRBJ1-2	TRBD1	TGTGCCAGCAGCCAACGGACAGGGAAAAACTATGGCTACACCTTC	CASSQRTGKNYGYTF
.	TRBV30	TRBJ1-4	.	TGTGCCGGGACGGTTAGGAATGAAAAACTGTTTTTT	CAGTVRNEKLFF
.	TRBV10-3	TRBJ2-7	.	TGTGCCATCAGTGAAAGGACAGAATACGAGCAGTACTTC	CAISERTEYEQYF
.	TRBV5-6	TRBJ1-1	.	TGTGCCAGCAGCTTGGCAGGGAGGTTCGACACTGAAGCTTTCTTT	CASSLAGRFDTEAFF
few	TRBV27	TRBJ2-5	.	TGTGCCAGCAGTTTAAGAGGGGGAAAGGGGACCCAGTACTTC	CASSLRGGKGTQYF
.	TRBV7-2	TRBJ2-2	.	TGTGCCAGCAGCCCAATCCGGTCCGGGGAGCTGTTTTTT	CASSPIRSGELFF
.	TRBV18	TRBJ2-7	.	TGTGCCAGCTCCGGAGTACTTTCCTACGAGCAGTACTTC	CASSGVLSYEQYF
.	TRBV12-3/TRBV12-4	TRBJ2-1	.	TGTGCCAGCAGGACCGGGACACCCTCCTACAATGAGCAGTTCTTC	CASRTGTPSYNEQFF
.	TRBV12-3/TRBV12-4	TRBJ2-1	TRBD2	TGTGCCAGCAGTTTACAACTAGCGGTCTACAATGAGCAGTTCTTC	CASSLQLAVYNEQFF
many	TRBV4-3	TRBJ1-1	TRBD1	TGCGCCAGCAGCCAAGGACAGGGGGATACTGAAGCTTTCTTT	CASSQGQGDTEAFF
few	TRBV20-1	TRBJ1-2	.	TGCAGTGCCTCTAGTGGCGGCGGCTATGGCTACACCTTC	CSASSGGGYGYTF
few	TRBV7-2	TRBJ1-2	TRBD1	TGTGCCAGCAGCATCTACAGGGGAAATGGCTACACCTTC	CASSIYRGNGYTF
.	TRBV11-2	TRBJ2-5	.	TGTGCCAGCAGCTTAGCACCGGGTCCGACGACCCAGTACTTC	CASSLAPGPTTQYF
few	TRBV9	TRBJ2-5	TRBD2	TGTGCCAGCAGCGTAGATTGGCTAGCGGTACAAGAGACCCAGTACTTC	CASSVDWLAVQETQYF
.	TRBV2	TRBJ1-2	.	TGTGCCAGCAGTGAAATGCTGGGGGCGAACCCAACACCATATGGCTACACCTTC	CASSEMLGANPTPYGYTF
.	TRBV7-9	TRBJ2-1	.	TGTGCCAGCAGCTTAGAGGGCACAGGGCGGGATGAGCAGTTCTTC	CASSLEGTGRDEQFF
few	TRBV6-6	TRBJ1-5	.	TGTGCCAGCAGTTCTGGACAAAGTAGCAATCAGCCCCAGCATTTT	CASSSGQSSNQPQHF
few	TRBV5-4	TRBJ2-7	.	TGTGCCAGCAGCCCTACAGGGAGGTTAGAGCAGTACTTC	CASSPTGRLEQYF
.	TRBV4-1	TRBJ1-2	TRBD1	TGCGCCAGCAGCCAAGATCCCGGGGACAGGGTCTATGGCTACACCTTC	CASSQDPGDRVYGYTF
few	TRBV6-2/TRBV6-3	TRBJ2-1	TRBD2	TGTGCCAGCAGTTACGGTCTAGCGGGGGGGCCCTCCTACAATGAGCAGTTCTTC	CASSYGLAGGPSYNEQFF
.	TRBV24-1	TRBJ2-1	TRBD1	TGTGCCACCAGTGTGTCCGGGACAGGTTTCTGCAATGAGCAGTTCTTC	CATSVSGTGFCNEQFF
.	TRBV2	TRBJ1-4	TRBD1	TGTGCCAGCACCCCACAGGGGGGGGAAAATGAAAAACTGTTTTTT	CASTPQGGENEKLFF
.	TRBV10-3	TRBJ1-1	.	TGTGCCATCAGTGAGATAGGGGACCACGCTTTCTTT	CAISEIGDHAFF
.	TRBV7-2	TRBJ2-1	TRBD2	TGTGCCAGCAGCTTAAGCGGGGCCGAGCAGTTCTTC	CASSLSGAEQFF
few	TRBV6-5	TRBJ1-1	TRBD1	TGTGCCAGCAGGCCACGGACAGGGGGCCAGACTGAAGCTTTCTTT	CASRPRTGGQTEAFF
.	TRBV12-3/TRBV12-4	TRBJ2-7	TRBD1	TGTGCCAGCAGTTCTCAGGGACAGAGCTACGAGCAGTACTTC	CASSSQGQSYEQYF
.	TRBV6-5	TRBJ1-4	.	TGTGCCAGCAGGACTGGGGGCTTTGGGGAAAAACTGTTTTTT	CASRTGGFGEKLFF
.	TRBV6-6	TRBJ2-5	.	TGTGCCAGCAGTTACTTGAACCAAGAGACCCAGTACTTC	CASSYLNQETQYF
.	TRBV4-3	TRBJ1-5	.	TGCGCCAGCAGCCAAGATCGAAACACAGGTCAGCCCCAGCATTTT	CASSQDRNTGQPQHF
.	TRBV6-6	TRBJ2-3	.	TGTGCCAGCAGTTACGCGGGTCGGGGCACAGATACGCAGTATTTT	CASSYAGRGTDTQYF
.	TRBV6-5	TRBJ1-2	.	TGTGCCAGCAGTTACGGCCAGTCTAACTATGGCTACACCTTC	CASSYGQSNYGYTF
.	TRBV7-9	TRBJ2-1	.	TGTGCCAGCAGCATCAACCAAGAGACCCAGTTCTTC	CASSINQETQFF
.	TRBV27	TRBJ1-1	.	TGTGCCAGCAGTCCGATAATCAAGGCGAACACTGAAGCTTTCTTT	CASSPIIKANTEAFF
.	TRBV7-2	TRBJ1-4	.	TGTGCCAGCAGCGCAGGGCCGAATGAAAAACTGTTTTTT	CASSAGPNEKLFF
.	TRBV21-1	TRBJ1-5	.	TGTGCCAGCAGCAAAAGAGGCGGTAGATATAGCAATCAGCCCCAGCATTTT	CASSKRGGRYSNQPQHF
.	TRBV10-3	TRBJ1-1	TRBD1	TGTGCCATCAACTCTTATCCCGGGACAGGGGGCAGGGGTGAAGCTTTCTTT	CAINSYPGTGGRGEAFF
.	TRBV10-3	TRBJ2-5	.	TGTGCCATCAGTGAGGCCACCGGGGAGACCCAGTACTTC	CAISEATGETQYF
.	TRBV28	TRBJ2-5	.	TGTGCCAGCAGACCCTCGGGCAGTCAAGAGACCCAGTACTTC	CASRPSGSQETQYF
.	TRBV7-2	TRBJ1-2	TRBD1	TGTGCCAGCAGCTTGAATGACAGGGGGCACTATGGCTACACCTTC	CASSLNDRGHYGYTF
.	TRBV21-1	TRBJ2-3	.	TGTGCCAGCAGCAAACCACGGTCAATTAGCGAATCTGGCACAGATACGCAGTATTTT	CASSKPRSISESGTDTQYF
few	TRBV7-8	TRBJ2-3	.	TGTGCCAGCAAGGGGTTCTTCACAGATACGCAGTATTTT	CASKGFFTDTQYF
.	TRBV6-2/TRBV6-3	TRBJ2-7	.	TGTGCCAGCAGTTACTTGGATAACAGGGCCTACAATGAGCAGTACTTC	CASSYLDNRAYNEQYF
.	TRBV7-8	TRBJ1-1	.	TGTGCCAGCAGCACAAGGACAGTGTTGGACACTGAAGCTTTCTTT	CASSTRTVLDTEAFF
.	TRBV29-1	TRBJ2-1	TRBD1	TGCAGCGTTGTAAGGACAGGATTATACAATGAGCAGTTCTTC	CSVVRTGLYNEQFF
few	TRBV12-3/TRBV12-4	TRBJ2-1	TRBD2	TGTGCCAGCGGGACTAGCGGTTGGGAGCAGTTCTTC	CASGTSGWEQFF
.	TRBV20-1	TRBJ2-3	TRBD2	TGCAGTGCTAGAGCCTCGCCTGGCCTAGCGGGGCCCCCAGATACGCAGTATTTT	CSARASPGLAGPPDTQYF
few	TRBV29-1	TRBJ1-2	.	TGCAGCGTTCGGGTGGGAGGGACCTATGGCTACACCTTC	CSVRVGGTYGYTF
few	TRBV11-3	TRBJ2-1	.	TGTGCCAGCAGCAGCTCTGGCGATCCCTTCAATGAGCAGTTCTTC	CASSSSGDPFNEQFF
.	TRBV6-6	TRBJ1-4	.	TGTGCCAGCAGTACCCAGGGGACTAATGAAAAACTGTTTTTT	CASSTQGTNEKLFF
.	TRBV7-2	TRBJ1-2	.	TGTGCCAGCAGCCCAACCCCAAGGCAGGGGCACTATGGCTACACCTTC	CASSPTPRQGHYGYTF